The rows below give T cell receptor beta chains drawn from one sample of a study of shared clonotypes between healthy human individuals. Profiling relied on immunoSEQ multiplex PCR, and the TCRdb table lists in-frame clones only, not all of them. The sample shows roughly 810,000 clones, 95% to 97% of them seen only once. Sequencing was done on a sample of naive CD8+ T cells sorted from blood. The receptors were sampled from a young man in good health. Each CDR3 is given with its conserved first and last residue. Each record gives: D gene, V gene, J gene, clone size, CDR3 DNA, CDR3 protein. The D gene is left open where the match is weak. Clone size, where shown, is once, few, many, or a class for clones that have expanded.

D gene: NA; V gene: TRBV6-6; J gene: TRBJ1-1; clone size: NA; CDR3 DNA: TGTGCCAGCAGTTACTCCCCCGGGTCAGTGAACACTGAAGCTTTCTTT; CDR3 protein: CASSYSPGSVNTEAFF
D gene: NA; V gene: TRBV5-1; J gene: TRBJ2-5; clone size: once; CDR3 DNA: TGCGCCAGCAGCTCGGCCGTTTTTCGGGAGACCCAGTACTTC; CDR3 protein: CASSSAVFRETQYF
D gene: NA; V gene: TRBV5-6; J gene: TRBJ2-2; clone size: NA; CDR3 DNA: TGTGCCAGCAGCTTCCCTCATGGCACCGGGGAGCTGTTTTTT; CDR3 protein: CASSFPHGTGELFF
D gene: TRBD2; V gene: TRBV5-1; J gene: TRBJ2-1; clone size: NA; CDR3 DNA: TGCGCCAGCTTGGCGGGAGACGGACCCTACAATGAGCAGTTCTTC; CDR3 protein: CASLAGDGPYNEQFF
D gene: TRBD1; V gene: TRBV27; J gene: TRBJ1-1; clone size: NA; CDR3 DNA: TGTGCCAGCAGCCGACAGGGGGCGACCACTGAAGCTTTCTTT; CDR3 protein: CASSRQGATTEAFF
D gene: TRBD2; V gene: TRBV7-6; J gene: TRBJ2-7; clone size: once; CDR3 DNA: TGTGCCAGCAGCGCGGGACTAGCGGGAGTCTACGAGCAGTACTTC; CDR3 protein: CASSAGLAGVYEQYF
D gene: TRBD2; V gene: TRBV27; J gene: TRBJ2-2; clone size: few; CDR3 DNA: TGTGCCAGCAGTCCAGGCGGGAGTCCCACCGGGGAGCTGTTTTTT; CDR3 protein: CASSPGGSPTGELFF
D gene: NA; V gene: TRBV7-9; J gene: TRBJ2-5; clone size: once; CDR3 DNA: TGTGCCAGCAGCCCCAGGGCTAGTGAAAACCAAGAGACCCAGTACTTC; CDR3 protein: CASSPRASENQETQYF
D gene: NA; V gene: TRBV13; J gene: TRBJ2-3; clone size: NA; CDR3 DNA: TGTGCCAGCAGCTTAGTGGTCGCGAATACGCAGTATTTT; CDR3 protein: CASSLVVANTQYF
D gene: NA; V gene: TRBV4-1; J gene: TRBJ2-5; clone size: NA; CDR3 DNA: TGCGCCAGCAGCCAAGTACATATCCAAGAGACCCAGTACTTC; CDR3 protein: CASSQVHIQETQYF
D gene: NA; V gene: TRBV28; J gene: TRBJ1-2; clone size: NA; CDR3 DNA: TGTGCCAGCAGTTTCGGGTGGGGCTACACCTTC; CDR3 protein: CASSFGWGYTF
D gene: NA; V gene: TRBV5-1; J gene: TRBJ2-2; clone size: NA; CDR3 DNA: TGCGCCAGCAGCCTGATGGGAGCCGCAGGTCATGGCGGGGAGCTGTTTTTT; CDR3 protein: CASSLMGAAGHGGELFF
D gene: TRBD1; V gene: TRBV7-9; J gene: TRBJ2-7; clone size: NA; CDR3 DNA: TGTGCCAGCAGCAACGCCGGGACAGGGAATTACGAGCAGTACTTC; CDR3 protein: CASSNAGTGNYEQYF
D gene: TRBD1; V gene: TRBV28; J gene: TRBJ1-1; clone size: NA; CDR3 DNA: TGTGCCAGCAGCTTAACAGGGGTGAACACTGAAGCTTTCTTT; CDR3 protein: CASSLTGVNTEAFF
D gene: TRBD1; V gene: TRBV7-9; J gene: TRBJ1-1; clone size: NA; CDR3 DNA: TGTGCCAGCAGCCTTAGACAGGGGATGAACACTGAAGCTTTCTTT; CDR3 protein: CASSLRQGMNTEAFF
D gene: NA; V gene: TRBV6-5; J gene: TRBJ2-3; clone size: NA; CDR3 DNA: TGTGCCAGCAGTTACTCGTTAGTAGGGGGGCCAGATACGCAGTATTTT; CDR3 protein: CASSYSLVGGPDTQYF
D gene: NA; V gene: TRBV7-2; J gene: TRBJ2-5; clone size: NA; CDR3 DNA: TGTGCCAGCAGCCTACTCCCAAGAAAGAGGGGCCAAGAGACCCAGTACTTC; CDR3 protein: CASSLLPRKRGQETQYF
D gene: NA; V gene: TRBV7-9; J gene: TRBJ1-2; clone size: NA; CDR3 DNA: TGTGCCAGCAGCTTAGGAGAGACAGTCGGCTATGGCTACACCTTC; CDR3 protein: CASSLGETVGYGYTF
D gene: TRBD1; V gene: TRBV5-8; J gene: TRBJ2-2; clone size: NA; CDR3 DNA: TGTGCCAGCAGCCTCCCGGACAGGGGGGTCACCGGGGAGCTGTTTTTT; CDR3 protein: CASSLPDRGVTGELFF
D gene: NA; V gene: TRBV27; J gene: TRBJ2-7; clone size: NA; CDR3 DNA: TGTGCCAGCTCCCCTCGAAAAGTCTACGAGCAGTACTTC; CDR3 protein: CASSPRKVYEQYF
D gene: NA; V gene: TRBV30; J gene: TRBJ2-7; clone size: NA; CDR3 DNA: TGTGCCTGTCAACCGGGAAACTCCTACGAGCAGTACTTC; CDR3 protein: CACQPGNSYEQYF
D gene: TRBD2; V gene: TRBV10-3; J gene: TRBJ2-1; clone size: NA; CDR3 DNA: TGTGCCATCAGTGAAGGGGCGGGAGGGTCCCACAATGAGCAGTTCTTC; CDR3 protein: CAISEGAGGSHNEQFF
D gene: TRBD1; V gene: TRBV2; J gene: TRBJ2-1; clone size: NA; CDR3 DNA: TGCAGAATCATCGAGGGACAGGGGTACAATGAGCAGTTCTTC; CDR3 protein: CRIIEGQGYNEQFF
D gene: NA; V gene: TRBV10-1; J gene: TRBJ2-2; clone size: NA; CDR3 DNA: TGCGCCAGCAGTGAGTCGATTCCAGCGAACACCGGGGAGCTGTTTTTT; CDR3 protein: CASSESIPANTGELFF
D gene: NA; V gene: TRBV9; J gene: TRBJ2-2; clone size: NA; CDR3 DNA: TGTGCCAGCAGCCCGAGCCCCGGAGGGTACACCGGGGAGCTGTTTTTT; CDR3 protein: CASSPSPGGYTGELFF
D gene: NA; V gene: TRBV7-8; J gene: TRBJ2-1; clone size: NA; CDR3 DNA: TGTGCCAGCAGCTATTTTAAGAATGAGCAGTTCTTC; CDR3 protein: CASSYFKNEQFF
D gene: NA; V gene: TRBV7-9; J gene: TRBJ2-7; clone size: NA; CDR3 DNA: TGTGCCAGCAGCTTTGCAGGGATGGTCCACGAGCAGTACTTC; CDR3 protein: CASSFAGMVHEQYF
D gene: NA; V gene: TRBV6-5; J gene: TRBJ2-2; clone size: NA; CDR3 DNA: TGTGCCAGCAGTTCCCCAACCGGGGAGCTGTTTTTT; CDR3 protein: CASSSPTGELFF
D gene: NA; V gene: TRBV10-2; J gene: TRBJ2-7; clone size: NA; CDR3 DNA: TGCGCCAGCACTAACCGACCATCCTACGAGCAGTACTTC; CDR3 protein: CASTNRPSYEQYF
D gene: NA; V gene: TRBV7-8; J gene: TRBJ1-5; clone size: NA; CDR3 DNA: TGTGCCAGCAGCTTACGGGGATCCAATCAGCCCCAGCATTTT; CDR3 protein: CASSLRGSNQPQHF
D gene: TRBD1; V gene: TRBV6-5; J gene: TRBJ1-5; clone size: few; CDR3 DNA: TGTGCCAGCAGCCTCGGACAGGGCTCTCAGCCCCAGCATTTT; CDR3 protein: CASSLGQGSQPQHF
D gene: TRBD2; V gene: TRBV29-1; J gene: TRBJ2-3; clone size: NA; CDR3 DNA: TGCAGTGCCAGACTAGCGAACACAGATACGCAGTATTTT; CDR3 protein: CSARLANTDTQYF
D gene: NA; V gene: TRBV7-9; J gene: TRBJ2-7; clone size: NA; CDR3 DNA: TGTGCCAGCAGCGTGAAGGGGGTGGGCGAGCAGTACTTC; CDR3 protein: CASSVKGVGEQYF
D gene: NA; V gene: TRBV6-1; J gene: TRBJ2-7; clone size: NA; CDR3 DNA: TGTGCCAGCAGTGAAGGGGCTCGGGTCGAGCAGTACTTC; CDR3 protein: CASSEGARVEQYF
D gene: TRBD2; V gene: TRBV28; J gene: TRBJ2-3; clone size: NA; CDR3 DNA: TGTGCCAGCAGCCATCGGACTAGCTATGGCACAGATACGCAGTATTTT; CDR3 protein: CASSHRTSYGTDTQYF
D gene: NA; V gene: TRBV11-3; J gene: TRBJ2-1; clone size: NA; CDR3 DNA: TGTGCCAGCAGCTTAGGGGCAGGTAGCTACAATGAGCAGTTCTTC; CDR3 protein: CASSLGAGSYNEQFF
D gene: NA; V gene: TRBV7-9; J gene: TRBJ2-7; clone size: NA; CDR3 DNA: TGTGCCAGCAGCTTAGTCGGTGGGGAGGCCAGAACCTACGAGCAGTACTTC; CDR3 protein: CASSLVGGEARTYEQYF
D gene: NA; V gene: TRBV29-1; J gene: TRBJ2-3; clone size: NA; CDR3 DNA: TGCAGCGTTGAAGGCGGGACCAGCACAGATACGCAGTATTTT; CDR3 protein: CSVEGGTSTDTQYF
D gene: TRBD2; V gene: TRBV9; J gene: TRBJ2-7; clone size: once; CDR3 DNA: TGTGCCAGCAGCGTGGGCGGGAGGGCTTACGAGCAGTACTTC; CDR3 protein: CASSVGGRAYEQYF
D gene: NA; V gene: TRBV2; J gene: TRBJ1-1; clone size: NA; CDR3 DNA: TGTGCCTCCCCCGGATCGGCAGGGAGGATGAACACTGAAGCTTTCTTT; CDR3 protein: CASPGSAGRMNTEAFF
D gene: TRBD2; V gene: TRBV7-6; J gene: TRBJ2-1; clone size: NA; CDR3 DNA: TGTGCCAGCAGCTCCATTAGCGGGACCATGAAATACAATGAGCAGTTCTTC; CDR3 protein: CASSSISGTMKYNEQFF
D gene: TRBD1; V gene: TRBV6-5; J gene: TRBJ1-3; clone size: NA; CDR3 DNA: TGTGCCAGCAGCGCGGACAGGACTAGCATATATTTT; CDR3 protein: CASSADRTSIYF
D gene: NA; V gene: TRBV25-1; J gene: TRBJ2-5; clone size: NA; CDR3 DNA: TGTGCCAGCAGTGGCAGGGTTGTGGAGACCCAGTACTTC; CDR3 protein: CASSGRVVETQYF
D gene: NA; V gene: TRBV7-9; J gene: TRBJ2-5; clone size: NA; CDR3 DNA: TGTGCCAGCAGCGCTGACAGGCCCGGGACCCAGTACTTC; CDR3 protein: CASSADRPGTQYF
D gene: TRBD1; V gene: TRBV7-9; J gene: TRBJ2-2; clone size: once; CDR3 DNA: TGTGCCAGCAGGACCTCAGACAGGGTGTCTCTATCCGGGGAGCTGTTTTTT; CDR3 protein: CASRTSDRVSLSGELFF
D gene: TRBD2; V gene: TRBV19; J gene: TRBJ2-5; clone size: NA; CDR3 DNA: TGTGCCAGTTCGCGGGAGGGTTGGGAGACCCAGTACTTC; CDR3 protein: CASSREGWETQYF
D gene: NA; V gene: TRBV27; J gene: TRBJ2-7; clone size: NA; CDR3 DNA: TGTGCCACCACCCCCCTGGGCAGGGCCTACGAGCAGTACTTC; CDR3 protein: CATTPLGRAYEQYF
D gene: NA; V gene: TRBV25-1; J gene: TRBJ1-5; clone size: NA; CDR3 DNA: TGTGCCAGCAGAATACCATCTCGGAATCAGCCCCAGCATTTT; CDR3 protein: CASRIPSRNQPQHF